Reported below is one T cell receptor beta chain. Antigen unknown. Anyone with autoimmune disease history or systemic immunosuppression was excluded. The timepoints at which blood was sampled were baseline, cycle 4 day 1, and cycle 7 day 1. The sample is drawn from a study of OX40 agonist ivuxolimab in advanced cancers. Study context: Dose-escalation patients' cancers were hepatocellular carcinoma, melanoma, renal cell or head and neck cancer.

The V end was cut by 4 bases, the J end by 1 base, with 14 bases between. CDR3 size: 15 residues. Germline CDR1 reads SGHRS; CDR2 reads YFSETQ. Sequenced by immunoSEQ multiplex PCR; TCRdb stores in-frame clones only, minus some. The sample carries 70,000 or so clones, 90% recorded once. Overall study results and limits: Which antigen the expanded peripheral T cells recognized is unknown.

The sample in question was CD4+ or CD8+ T cells sorted from blood, obtained in a trial of the OX40 agonist ivuxolimab. The receptor was derived from an adult with an advanced solid tumor such as melanoma, head and neck, liver or kidney cancer. The rearrangement uses TRBV5-1 and TRBJ2-5; D is ambiguous. CDR3 sequence reads: CASSDAQGSQETQYF. CDR3 DNA sequence: TGCGCCAGCAGCGACGCGCAAGGGTCCCAAGAGACCCAGTACTTC.